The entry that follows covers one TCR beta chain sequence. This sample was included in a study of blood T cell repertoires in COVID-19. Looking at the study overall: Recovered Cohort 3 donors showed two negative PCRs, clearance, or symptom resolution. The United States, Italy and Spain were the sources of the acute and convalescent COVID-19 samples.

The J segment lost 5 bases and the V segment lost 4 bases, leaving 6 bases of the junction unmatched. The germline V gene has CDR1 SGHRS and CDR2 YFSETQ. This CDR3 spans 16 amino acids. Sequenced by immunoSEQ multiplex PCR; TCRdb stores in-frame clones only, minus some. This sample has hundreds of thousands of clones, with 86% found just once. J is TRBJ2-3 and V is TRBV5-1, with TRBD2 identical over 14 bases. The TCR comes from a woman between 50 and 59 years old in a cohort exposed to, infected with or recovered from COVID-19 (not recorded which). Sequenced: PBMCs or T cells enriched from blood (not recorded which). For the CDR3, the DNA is TGCGCCAGCAGCATGGGACTAGCGGGGGTAGGAGATACGCAGTATTTT. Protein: CASSMGLAGVGDTQYF. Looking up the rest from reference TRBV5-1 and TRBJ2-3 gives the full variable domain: KAGVTQTPRYLIKTRGQQVTLSCSPISGHRSVSWYQQTPGQGLQFLFEYFSETQRNKGNFPGRFSGRQFSNSRSEMNVSTLELGDSALYLCASSMGLAGVGDTQYFGPGTRLTVL.